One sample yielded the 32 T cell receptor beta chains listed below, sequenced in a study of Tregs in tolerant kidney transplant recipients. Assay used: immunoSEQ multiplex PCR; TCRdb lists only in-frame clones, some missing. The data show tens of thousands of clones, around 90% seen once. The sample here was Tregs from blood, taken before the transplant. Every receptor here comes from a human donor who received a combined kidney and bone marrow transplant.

DNA of the CDR3: TGTGCCAGCAGCCATTTCAGGGGCACAAAGGAGACCCAGTACTTC. It translates to CASSHFRGTKETQYF. This chain uses TRBV5-6 with TRBJ2-5; a possible D gene is TRBD1 (6 bases). V lost 4 bases and J 5 bases, leaving 18 bases between the germline ends. This CDR3 region has 15 residues. CDR1 is SGHDT, CDR2 YYEEEE, per germline.

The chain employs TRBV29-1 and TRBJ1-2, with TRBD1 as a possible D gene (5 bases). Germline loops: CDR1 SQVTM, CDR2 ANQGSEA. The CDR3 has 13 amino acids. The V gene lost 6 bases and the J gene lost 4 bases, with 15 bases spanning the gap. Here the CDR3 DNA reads TGCAGCGTGAGGGACGCAACCGCCTATGGCTACACCTTC. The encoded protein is CSVRDATAYGYTF.

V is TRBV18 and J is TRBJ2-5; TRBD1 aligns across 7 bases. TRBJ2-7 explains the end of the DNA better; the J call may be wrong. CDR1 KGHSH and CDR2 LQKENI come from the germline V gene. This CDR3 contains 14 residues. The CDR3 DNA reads TGTGCCAGCTCACCAGGGACAGCATCCTACGAGCAGTACTTC. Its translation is CASSPGTASYEQYF.

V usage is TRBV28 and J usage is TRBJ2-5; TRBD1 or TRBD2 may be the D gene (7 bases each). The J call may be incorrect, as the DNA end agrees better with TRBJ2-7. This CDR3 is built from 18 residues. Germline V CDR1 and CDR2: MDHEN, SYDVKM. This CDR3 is CASSLGTDDQGDYYEQYF. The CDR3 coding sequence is TGTGCCAGCAGTTTGGGGACAGACGATCAAGGGGACTATTACGAGCAGTACTTC.

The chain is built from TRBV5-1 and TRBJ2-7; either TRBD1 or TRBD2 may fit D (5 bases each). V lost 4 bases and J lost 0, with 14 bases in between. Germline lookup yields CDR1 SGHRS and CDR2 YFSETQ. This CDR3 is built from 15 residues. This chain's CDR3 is CASSPLGGHSYEQYF. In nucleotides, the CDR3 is TGCGCCAGCAGCCCCCTTGGGGGTCACTCCTACGAGCAGTACTTC.

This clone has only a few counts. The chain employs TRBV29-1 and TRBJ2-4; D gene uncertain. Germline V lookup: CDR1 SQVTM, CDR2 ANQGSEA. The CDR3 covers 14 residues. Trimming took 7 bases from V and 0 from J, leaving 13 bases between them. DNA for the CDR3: TGCAGCGCTACCCCTTCCCTAGCCAAAAACATTCAGTACTTC. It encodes CSATPSLAKNIQYF.

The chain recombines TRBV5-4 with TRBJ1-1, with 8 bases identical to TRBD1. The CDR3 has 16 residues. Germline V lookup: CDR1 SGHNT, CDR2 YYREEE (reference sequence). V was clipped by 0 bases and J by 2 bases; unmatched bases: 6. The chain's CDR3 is CASSLARQGPNTEAFF. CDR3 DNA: TGTGCCAGCAGCTTGGCGAGACAGGGGCCTAACACTGAAGCTTTCTTT. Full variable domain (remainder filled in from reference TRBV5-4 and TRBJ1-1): ETGVTQSPTHLIKTRGQQVTLRCSSQSGHNTVSWYQQALGQGPQFIFQYYREEENGRGNFPPRFSGLQFPNYSSELNVNALELDDSALYLCASSLARQGPNTEAFFGQGTRLTVV.

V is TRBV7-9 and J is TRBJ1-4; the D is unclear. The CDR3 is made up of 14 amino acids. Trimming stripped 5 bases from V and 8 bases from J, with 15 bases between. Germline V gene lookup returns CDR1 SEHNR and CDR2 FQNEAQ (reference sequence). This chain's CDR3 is CASSVPGSGEKLFF. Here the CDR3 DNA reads TGTGCCAGCAGCGTCCCGGGTTCAGGAGAAAAACTGTTTTTT.

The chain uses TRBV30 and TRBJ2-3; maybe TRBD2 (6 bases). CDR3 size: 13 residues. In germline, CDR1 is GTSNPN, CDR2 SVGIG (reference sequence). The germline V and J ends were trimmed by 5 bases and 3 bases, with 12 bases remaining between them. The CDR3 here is CAWGGILTDTQYF. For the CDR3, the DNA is TGTGCCTGGGGCGGGATTCTAACAGATACGCAGTATTTT. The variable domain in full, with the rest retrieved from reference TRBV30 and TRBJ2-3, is SQTIHQWPATLVQPVGSPLSLECTVEGTSNPNLYWYRQAAGRGLQLLFYSVGIGQISSEVPQNLSASRPQDRQFILSSKKLLLSDSGFYLCAWGGILTDTQYFGPGTRLTVL.

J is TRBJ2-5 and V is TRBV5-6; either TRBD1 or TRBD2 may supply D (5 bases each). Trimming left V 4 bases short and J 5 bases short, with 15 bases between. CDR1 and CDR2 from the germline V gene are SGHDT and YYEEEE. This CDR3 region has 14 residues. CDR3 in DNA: TGTGCCAGCAGCGGTCCGTCGGGGCTGGAGACCCAGTACTTC. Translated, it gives CASSGPSGLETQYF.

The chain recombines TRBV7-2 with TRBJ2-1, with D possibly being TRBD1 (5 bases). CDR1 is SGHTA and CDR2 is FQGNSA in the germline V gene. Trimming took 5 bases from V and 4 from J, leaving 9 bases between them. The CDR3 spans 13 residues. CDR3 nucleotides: TGTGCCAGCAGCCCCCAGGGATACAATGAGCAGTTCTTC. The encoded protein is CASSPQGYNEQFF.

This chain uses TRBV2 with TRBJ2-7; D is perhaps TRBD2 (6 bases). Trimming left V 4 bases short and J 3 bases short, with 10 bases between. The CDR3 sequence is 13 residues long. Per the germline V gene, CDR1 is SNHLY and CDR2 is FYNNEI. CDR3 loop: CASSGEGLYEQYF. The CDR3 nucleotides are TGTGCCAGCAGTGGAGAGGGACTCTACGAGCAGTACTTC.

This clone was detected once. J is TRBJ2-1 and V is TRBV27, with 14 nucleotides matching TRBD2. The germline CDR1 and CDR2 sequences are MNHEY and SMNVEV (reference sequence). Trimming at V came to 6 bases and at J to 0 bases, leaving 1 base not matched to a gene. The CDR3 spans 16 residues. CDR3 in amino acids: CASRGLAGDSYNEQFF. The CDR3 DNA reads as TGTGCCAGCAGGGGACTAGCGGGAGACTCCTACAATGAGCAGTTCTTC.

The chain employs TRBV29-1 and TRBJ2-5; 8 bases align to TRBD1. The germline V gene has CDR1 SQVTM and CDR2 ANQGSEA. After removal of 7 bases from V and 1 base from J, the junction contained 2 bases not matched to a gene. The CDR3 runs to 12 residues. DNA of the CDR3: TGCAGCGCGGGACAGGCCCAAGAGACCCAGTACTTC. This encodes CSAGQAQETQYF.

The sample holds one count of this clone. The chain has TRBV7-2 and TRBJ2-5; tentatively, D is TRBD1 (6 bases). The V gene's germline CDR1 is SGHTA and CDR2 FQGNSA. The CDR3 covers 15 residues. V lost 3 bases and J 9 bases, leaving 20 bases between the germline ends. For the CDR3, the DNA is TGTGCCAGCAGCTTCTACGAGGGGACACCCTCAGCCCAGTACTTC. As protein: CASSFYEGTPSAQYF. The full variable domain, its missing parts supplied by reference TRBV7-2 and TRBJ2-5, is GAGVSQSPSNKVTEKGKDVELRCDPISGHTALYWYRQSLGQGLEFLIYFQGNSAPDKSGLPSDRFSAERTGGSVSTLTIQRTQQEDSAVYLCASSFYEGTPSAQYFGPGTRLLVL.

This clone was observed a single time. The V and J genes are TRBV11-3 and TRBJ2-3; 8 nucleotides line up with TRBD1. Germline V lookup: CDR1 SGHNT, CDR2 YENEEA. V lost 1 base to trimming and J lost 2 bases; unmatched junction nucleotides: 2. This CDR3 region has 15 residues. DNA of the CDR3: TGTGCCAGCAGCTTAGGGACAGGGAACACAGATACGCAGTATTTT. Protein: CASSLGTGNTDTQYF.

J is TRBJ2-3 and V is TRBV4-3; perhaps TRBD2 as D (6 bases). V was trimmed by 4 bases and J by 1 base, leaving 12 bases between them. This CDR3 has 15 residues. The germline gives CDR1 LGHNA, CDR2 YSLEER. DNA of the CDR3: TGCGCCAGCAGCCTAGGGACTTACCGCACAGATACGCAGTATTTT. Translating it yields CASSLGTYRTDTQYF.

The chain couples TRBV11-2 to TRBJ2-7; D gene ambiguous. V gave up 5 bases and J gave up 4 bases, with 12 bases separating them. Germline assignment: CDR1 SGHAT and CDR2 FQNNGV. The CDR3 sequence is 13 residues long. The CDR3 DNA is TGTGCCAGCAGCCTAACCGTAGAATACGAGCAGTACTTC. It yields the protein CASSLTVEYEQYF.

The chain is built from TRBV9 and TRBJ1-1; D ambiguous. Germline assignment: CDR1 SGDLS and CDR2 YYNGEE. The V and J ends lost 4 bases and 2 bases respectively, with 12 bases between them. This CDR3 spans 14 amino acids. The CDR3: CASSLGGLNTEAFF. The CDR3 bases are TGTGCCAGCAGCCTAGGCGGGTTAAACACTGAAGCTTTCTTT.

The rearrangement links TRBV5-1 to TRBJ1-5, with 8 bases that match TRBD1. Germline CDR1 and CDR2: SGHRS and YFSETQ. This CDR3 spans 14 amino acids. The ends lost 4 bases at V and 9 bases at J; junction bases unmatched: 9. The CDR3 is CASSPEVGTGPQHF. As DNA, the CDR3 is TGCGCCAGCAGCCCAGAGGTAGGGACAGGGCCCCAGCATTTT.

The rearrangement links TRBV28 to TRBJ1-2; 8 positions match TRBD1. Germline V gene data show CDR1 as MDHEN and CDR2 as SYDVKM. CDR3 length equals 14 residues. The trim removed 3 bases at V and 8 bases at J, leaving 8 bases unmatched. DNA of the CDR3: TGTGCCAGCAGTTTGGTCAGCCGACAGGGGGGCTACACCTTC. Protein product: CASSLVSRQGGYTF.

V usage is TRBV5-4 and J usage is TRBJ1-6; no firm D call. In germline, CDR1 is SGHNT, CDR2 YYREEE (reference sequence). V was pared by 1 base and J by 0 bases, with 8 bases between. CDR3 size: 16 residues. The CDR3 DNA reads TGTGCCAGCAGCTTGACAAGGAGCTCCTATAATTCACCCCTCCACTTT. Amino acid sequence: CASSLTRSSYNSPLHF.

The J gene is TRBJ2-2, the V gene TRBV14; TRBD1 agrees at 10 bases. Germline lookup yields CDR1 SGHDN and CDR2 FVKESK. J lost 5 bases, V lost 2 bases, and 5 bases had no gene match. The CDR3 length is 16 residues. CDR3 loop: CASSQTGTGVTGELFF. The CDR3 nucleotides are TGTGCCAGCAGCCAAACCGGGACAGGGGTGACCGGGGAGCTGTTTTTT.

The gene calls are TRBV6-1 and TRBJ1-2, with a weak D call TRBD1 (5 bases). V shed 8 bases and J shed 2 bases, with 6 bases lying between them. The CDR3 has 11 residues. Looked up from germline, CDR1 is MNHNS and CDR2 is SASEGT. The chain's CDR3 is CASGGNYGYTF. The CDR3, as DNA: TGTGCCAGCGGGGGGAACTATGGCTACACCTTC.

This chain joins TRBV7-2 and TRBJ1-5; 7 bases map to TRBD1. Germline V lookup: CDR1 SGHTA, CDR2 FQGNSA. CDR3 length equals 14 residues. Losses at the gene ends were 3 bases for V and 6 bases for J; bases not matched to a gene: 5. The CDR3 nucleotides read TGTGCCAGCAGCTTGACAGGGACACGTCAGCCCCAGCATTTT. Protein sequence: CASSLTGTRQPQHF.

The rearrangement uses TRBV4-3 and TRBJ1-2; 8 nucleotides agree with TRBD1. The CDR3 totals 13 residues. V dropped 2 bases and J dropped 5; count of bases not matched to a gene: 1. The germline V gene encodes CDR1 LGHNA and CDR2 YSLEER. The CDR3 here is CASSQTGGYGYTF. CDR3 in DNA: TGCGCCAGCAGCCAAACAGGGGGGTATGGCTACACCTTC.

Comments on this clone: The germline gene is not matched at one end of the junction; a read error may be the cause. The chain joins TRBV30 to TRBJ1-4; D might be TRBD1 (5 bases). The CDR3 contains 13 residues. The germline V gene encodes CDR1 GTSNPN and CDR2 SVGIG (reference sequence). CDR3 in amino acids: CAWSASSSGPRYF. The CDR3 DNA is TGTGCCTGGAGTGCATCATCCTCGGGACCCAGATATTTT.

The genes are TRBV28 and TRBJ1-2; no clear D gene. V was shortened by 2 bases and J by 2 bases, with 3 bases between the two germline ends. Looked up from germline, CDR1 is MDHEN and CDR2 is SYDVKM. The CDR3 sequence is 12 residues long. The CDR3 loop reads CASSLINYGYTF. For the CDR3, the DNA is TGTGCCAGCAGTTTAATCAACTATGGCTACACCTTC.

The CDR3 coding sequence is TGTGCCACCTCCTGGACAGGGAAAAACACTGAAGCTTTCTTT. Its translation is CATSWTGKNTEAFF. This sequence joins TRBV28 and TRBJ1-1, with TRBD1 matching over 8 bases. The CDR3 loop spans 14 amino acids. J gave up 2 bases and V 10 bases, and 9 bases lay outside the gene matches. In germline, CDR1 is MDHEN, CDR2 SYDVKM.

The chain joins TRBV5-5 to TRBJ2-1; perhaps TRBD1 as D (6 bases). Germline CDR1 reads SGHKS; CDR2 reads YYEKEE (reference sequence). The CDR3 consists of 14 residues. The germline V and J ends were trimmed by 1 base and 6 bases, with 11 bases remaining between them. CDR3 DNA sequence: TGTGCCAGCAGCTTGTACAGGGAGACCAATGAGCAGTTCTTC. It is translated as CASSLYRETNEQFF.

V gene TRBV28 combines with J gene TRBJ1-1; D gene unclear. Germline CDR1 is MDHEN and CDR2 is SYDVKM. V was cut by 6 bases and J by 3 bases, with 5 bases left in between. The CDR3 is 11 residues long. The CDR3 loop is CASRGDTEAFF. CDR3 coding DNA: TGTGCCAGCAGAGGAGACACTGAAGCTTTCTTT.

For the CDR3, the DNA is TGCGCCAGCAGCTTGGAGGTTTCCACCGGGGAGCTGTTTTTT. Its protein is CASSLEVSTGELFF. The V gene is TRBV5-1, the J gene TRBJ2-2; D gene ambiguous. V dropped 0 bases and J dropped 4 bases, with 7 bases sitting between them. The germline gives CDR1 SGHRS, CDR2 YFSETQ. This CDR3 contains 14 residues. Using reference TRBV5-1 and TRBJ2-2 for the parts outside the CDR3, the full variable domain is KAGVTQTPRYLIKTRGQQVTLSCSPISGHRSVSWYQQTPGQGLQFLFEYFSETQRNKGNFPGRFSGRQFSNSRSEMNVSTLELGDSALYLCASSLEVSTGELFFGEGSRLTVL.